A single sample gave rise to the 14 T cell receptor beta chains below, sequenced in a study of CD8 T cells in Susac syndrome. A quantity of roughly 0.5 to 1 ug RNA underwent reverse transcription using random hexamers. TCRdb fed the immunoSEQ multiplex PCR reads into MiXCR, producing one record per CDR3 protein. The table lists some 450,000 distinct CDR3 sequences, more than 80% of them singletons. The sample was CD8+ T cells from PBMCs. The receptors stem from a human donor with multiple sclerosis.

V and J are TRBV6-1 and TRBJ1-2; 9 bases align to TRBD1. The V gene's germline CDR1 is MNHNS and CDR2 SASEGT. The CDR3 has 15 amino acids. J gave up 4 bases and V 4 bases, and 7 bases lay outside the gene matches. Here the CDR3 reads CASSGDREDSYGYTF. As DNA, the CDR3 is TGTGCCAGCAGTGGGGACAGGGAAGATAGCTATGGCTACACCTTC.

V gene TRBV13 combines with J gene TRBJ2-1; TRBD1 agrees at 8 bases. The V gene's germline CDR1 is PRHDT and CDR2 FYEKMQ (reference sequence). The ends lost 2 bases at V and 8 bases at J; junction bases unmatched: 5. The CDR3 has 14 amino acids. The chain's CDR3 is CASSLFRGRDEQFF. The CDR3 coding sequence is TGTGCCAGCAGCTTATTCAGGGGGCGCGATGAGCAGTTCTTC.

V usage is TRBV13 and J usage is TRBJ1-2, with D uncertain. Trimming took 6 bases from V and 2 from J, leaving 25 bases between them. Germline V gene data show CDR1 as PRHDT and CDR2 as FYEKMQ (reference sequence). CDR3 length: 18 residues. The CDR3 reads CASRLWTPVVQPNYGYTF. The CDR3 coding sequence is TGTGCCAGCAGGCTATGGACGCCTGTGGTCCAACCCAACTATGGCTACACCTTC.

The chain couples TRBV5-1 to TRBJ1-1; D is perhaps TRBD1 (6 bases). The CDR3 has 16 residues. V lost 3 bases and J 4 bases, leaving 19 bases between the germline ends. Looked up from germline, CDR1 is SGHRS and CDR2 is YFSETQ. The CDR3: CASSSEGGLGGTEAFF. The CDR3 DNA reads TGCGCCAGCAGCTCTGAGGGGGGATTGGGCGGCACTGAAGCTTTCTTT.

The gene calls are TRBV7-2 and TRBJ1-1; D perhaps matches TRBD1 (6 bases). CDR3 length equals 16 residues. V was trimmed by 1 base and J by 0 bases, leaving 12 bases between them. Germline CDR1 is SGHTA and CDR2 is FQGNSA. The CDR3 sequence is CASSLGPGTLNTEAFF. The CDR3 bases are TGTGCCAGCAGCTTAGGCCCCGGGACACTGAACACTGAAGCTTTCTTT.

The chain joins TRBV20-1 to TRBJ2-1; D possibly corresponds to TRBD2 (5 bases). Trimming removed 6 bases at V and 6 bases at J, with 18 bases between. This CDR3 is 14 amino acids long. Per the germline V gene, CDR1 is DFQATT and CDR2 is SNEGSKA (reference sequence). CDR3 region: CSATRERVGNEQFF. CDR3 bases: TGCAGTGCAACTAGGGAGAGGGTAGGCAATGAGCAGTTCTTC.

The rearrangement links TRBV4-1 to TRBJ2-1; D not certain. V was pared by 2 bases and J by 9 bases, with 26 bases between. The V gene's germline CDR1 is MGHRA and CDR2 YSYEKL. This CDR3 spans 18 amino acids. The CDR3: CASSQLPGPAGRGSEQFF. The CDR3 region has the DNA TGCGCCAGCAGCCAACTCCCAGGCCCCGCCGGTAGAGGCAGTGAGCAGTTCTTC.

The chain couples TRBV7-9 to TRBJ2-7; 7 nucleotides align to TRBD1. V lost 3 bases, J lost 6 bases, and 14 bases stayed unmatched. The CDR3 extends over 16 amino acids. Germline V gene data show CDR1 as SEHNR and CDR2 as FQNEAQ (reference sequence). As DNA, the CDR3 is TGTGCCAGCAGCTTCGGAACAGGGGCCTCCACGGGCGAGCAGTACTTC. Protein product: CASSFGTGASTGEQYF.

The sample holds one count of this clonotype. It is unclear where the CDR3 begins or ends on the DNA, so no DNA is shown, and the CDR3 is as TCRdb lists it. This chain joins TRBV7-8 and TRBJ2-7; the table assigns TRBD2, which was not confirmed against the DNA. The CDR3 sequence runs 14 residues, both termini included. In germline, CDR1 is SGHVS, CDR2 FQNEAQ. CDR3 region: CASTFGSGGYEQYF.

The rearrangement joins TRBV15 to TRBJ1-5; D possibly corresponds to TRBD1 (6 bases). This CDR3 spans 13 amino acids. Germline values: CDR1 LNHNV, CDR2 YYDKDF (reference sequence). Deletions cut 4 bases from V and 7 bases from J, with 11 bases between. CDR3 nucleotides: TGTGCCACCAGCACCCCACAGGGCCAGCCCCAGCATTTT. Translating it yields CATSTPQGQPQHF.

The chain recombines TRBV5-1 with TRBJ2-7; TRBD1 aligns across 7 bases. Trimming at V came to 0 bases and at J to 2 bases, leaving 8 bases not matched to a gene. CDR1 and CDR2 from the germline V gene are SGHRS and YFSETQ. The CDR3 runs 16 residues. This CDR3 is CASSLAATGSPYEQYF. The CDR3 DNA is TGCGCCAGCAGCTTGGCAGCGACAGGGTCCCCCTACGAGCAGTACTTC.

This chain links TRBV5-6 with TRBJ2-1, with 13 positions matching TRBD2. With V trimmed by 4 bases and J by 6 bases, 13 bases remained unmatched. The germline gives CDR1 SGHDT, CDR2 YYEEEE. This CDR3 contains 18 residues. The CDR3 DNA sequence: TGTGCCAGCAGCAAAACTAGCGGGAGGGCGGTTTTAGCCAATGAGCAGTTCTTC. Amino acid sequence: CASSKTSGRAVLANEQFF.

J is TRBJ2-7 and V is TRBV7-8, with TRBD2 matching over 8 bases. The ends lost 5 bases at V and 0 bases at J; junction bases unmatched: 6. Germline CDR1 SGHVS, CDR2 FQNEAQ. The CDR3 sequence is 15 residues long. This chain's CDR3 is CASSTSSGFSYEQYF. The CDR3 nucleotides read TGTGCCAGCAGCACCTCTAGCGGGTTCTCCTACGAGCAGTACTTC.

J is TRBJ2-1 and V is TRBV27, with D possibly TRBD1 on 6 matching bases. V shed 4 bases and J shed 0 bases, with 16 bases lying between them. This CDR3 has 17 amino acids. Looked up from germline, CDR1 is MNHEY and CDR2 is SMNVEV (reference sequence). CDR3 bases: TGTGCCAGCAGTTCTAATAAGGACAGATTCTCCTACAATGAGCAGTTCTTC. This encodes CASSSNKDRFSYNEQFF.